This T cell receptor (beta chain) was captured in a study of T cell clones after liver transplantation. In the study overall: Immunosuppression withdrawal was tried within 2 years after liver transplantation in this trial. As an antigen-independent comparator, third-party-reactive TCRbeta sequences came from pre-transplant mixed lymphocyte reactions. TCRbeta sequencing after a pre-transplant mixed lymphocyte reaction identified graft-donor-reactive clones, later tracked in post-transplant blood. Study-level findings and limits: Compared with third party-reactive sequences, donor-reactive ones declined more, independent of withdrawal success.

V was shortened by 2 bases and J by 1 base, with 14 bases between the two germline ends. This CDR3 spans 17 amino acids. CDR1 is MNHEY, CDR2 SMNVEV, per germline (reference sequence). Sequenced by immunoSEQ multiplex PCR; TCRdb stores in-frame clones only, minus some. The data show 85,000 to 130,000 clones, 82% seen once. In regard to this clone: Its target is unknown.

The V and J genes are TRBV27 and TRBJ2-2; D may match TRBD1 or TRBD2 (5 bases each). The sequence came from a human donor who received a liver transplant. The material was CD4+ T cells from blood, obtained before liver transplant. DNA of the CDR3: TGTGCCAGCAGTTTAATTTCCCGGGGCTGGAACACCGGGGAGCTGTTTTTT. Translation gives CASSLISRGWNTGELFF.